A single sample is the source of the 25 T cell receptor beta chains below, sequenced in a study of STAT5B mutations in CD4+ large granular lymphocyte leukemia. Produced via immunoSEQ multiplex PCR; TCRdb's table is partial and in-frame only. Of some 41,000 clones listed, roughly 80% are singletons. Sequenced: CD4+ T cells from blood buffy coats. These receptors were taken from a human donor in good health.

The chain links TRBV2 to TRBJ2-1; TRBD2 matches 8 bases. V lost 7 bases and J lost 5; bases outside the gene matches: 10. The V gene's germline CDR1 is SNHLY and CDR2 FYNNEI. This CDR3 contains 15 residues. CDR3 sequence (DNA): TGTGCCAGCACCAGACTAGCGCGGGGACACAATGAGCAGTTCTTC. It yields the protein CASTRLARGHNEQFF.

This clone was counted once. The V call is TRBV4-1, the J call TRBJ1-2; a weak D match, TRBD1 (5 bases). Germline V lookup: CDR1 MGHRA, CDR2 YSYEKL. The V end was cut by 0 bases, the J end by 4 bases, with 15 bases between. There are 16 residues in the CDR3. The CDR3 DNA follows: TGCGCCAGCAGCCAAGAAACGGCGCAGGGTGGCTATGGCTACACCTTC. Amino acids: CASSQETAQGGYGYTF.

This rearrangement joins TRBV19 to TRBJ1-5; 8 bases are a match to TRBD1. This CDR3 has 17 amino acids. The germline V gene encodes CDR1 LNHDA and CDR2 SQIVND (reference sequence). V dropped 8 bases and J dropped 1; count of bases not matched to a gene: 13. The CDR3 is CASSDSGQGKSNQPQHF. The CDR3 nucleotides are TGTGCCAGTTCCGACAGTGGACAGGGAAAAAGCAATCAGCCCCAGCATTTT.

The chain couples TRBV5-1 to TRBJ2-7, with TRBD1 identical over 9 bases. J lost 5 bases, V lost 1 base, and 7 bases had no gene match. The CDR3 totals 15 residues. CDR1 and CDR2 (germline): SGHRS, YFSETQ. The CDR3 DNA reads TGCGCCAGCAGCTTGATTGGGACAGGGAACAACGAGCAGTACTTC. Its protein product is CASSLIGTGNNEQYF.

The CDR3 coding sequence is TGTGCCACCCGACGCGGGGCTGGCTACGAGCAGTACTTC. Encoded protein: CATRRGAGYEQYF. This chain uses TRBV2 with TRBJ2-7, with D possibly TRBD2 on 6 matching bases. V lost 10 bases, J lost 3 bases, and 16 bases lay in between. Per germline, CDR1 SNHLY and CDR2 FYNNEI. The CDR3 loop spans 13 amino acids.

The chain is built from TRBV6-5 and TRBJ1-1; D is uncertain. V was pared by 5 bases and J by 0 bases, with 10 bases between. Germline CDR1 reads MNHEY; CDR2 reads SVGAGI. The CDR3 has 14 amino acids. CDR3 loop: CASSRHGLNTEAFF. CDR3 nucleotides: TGTGCCAGCAGTCGCCACGGATTGAACACTGAAGCTTTCTTT.

CDR3 DNA sequence: TGTGCCAGCAGTTTAAGGGGCGGGACAGGGGGCCGGGTCGAGCAGTACTTC. It codes for CASSLRGGTGGRVEQYF. V and J are TRBV28 and TRBJ2-7; the match to TRBD1 covers 12 bases. This CDR3 is 17 amino acids long. The germline V gene has CDR1 MDHEN and CDR2 SYDVKM. Trimming removed 2 bases from V and 6 bases from J; junction bases left unmatched: 11.

The chain joins TRBV7-2 to TRBJ1-6, with TRBD1 matching over 9 bases. V lost 5 bases, J lost 9 bases, and 11 bases stayed unmatched. Per germline, CDR1 SGHTA and CDR2 FQGNSA. The CDR3 runs to 16 residues. CDR3 nucleotide sequence: TGTGCCAGCAGCCTAAATAGGGACAGGGTACGTTCACCCCTCCACTTT. Translation gives CASSLNRDRVRSPLHF.

CDR3 sequence (DNA): TGTGCCAGTAAGAGCGGGGGAGGAAGCTACGAGCAGTACTTC. Protein: CASKSGGGSYEQYF. This chain joins TRBV19 and TRBJ2-7; 8 bases agree with TRBD2. In germline, CDR1 is LNHDA, CDR2 SQIVND (reference sequence). CDR3 size: 14 residues. V lost 7 bases and J lost 3; bases outside the gene matches: 8.

The chain has TRBV11-1 and TRBJ2-1, with D possibly matching TRBD1 (6 bases). The CDR3 runs 15 residues. Per germline, CDR1 SGHAT and CDR2 FQDESV (reference sequence). V was shortened by 5 bases and J by 3 bases, with 14 bases between the two germline ends. The CDR3 nucleotides read TGTGCCAGCAGCCCCGGGACATCTTTCTACAATGAGCAGTTCTTC. It encodes CASSPGTSFYNEQFF.

V usage is TRBV11-2 and J usage is TRBJ1-1, with no clear D. There are 13 residues in the CDR3. Germline CDR1 is SGHAT and CDR2 is FQNNGV. V was clipped by 1 base and J by 4 bases, with 7 bases between them. CDR3 sequence reads: CASSLVATTEAFF. The CDR3 nucleotides read TGTGCCAGCAGCTTAGTAGCAACCACTGAAGCTTTCTTT.

The V gene is TRBV7-8, the J gene TRBJ2-7, with TRBD1 matching 8 bases. The junction had 10 bases not matched to a gene; V was cut back by 5 bases and J by 4 bases. Germline CDR1 and CDR2: SGHVS and FQNEAQ. The CDR3 has 15 residues. The CDR3 reads CASSQGQGHWYEQYF. The CDR3 DNA follows: TGTGCCAGCAGCCAAGGACAGGGCCATTGGTACGAGCAGTACTTC.

The V and J genes are TRBV4-1 and TRBJ2-1; TRBD2 might be the D (6 bases). This CDR3 spans 17 amino acids. V lost 1 base to trimming and J lost 5 bases, with 18 bases between them. Germline V lookup: CDR1 MGHRA, CDR2 YSYEKL. CDR3 bases: TGCGCCAGCAGCCAAGCCCCACATGCGGGAATAAACAATGAGCAGTTCTTC. Its protein is CASSQAPHAGINNEQFF.

This clone showed up just once. The chain joins TRBV6-5 to TRBJ1-6; D is unclear. Germline V lookup: CDR1 MNHEY, CDR2 SVGAGI. CDR3 length equals 16 residues. Trimming pared 6 bases from V and 3 bases from J, leaving 15 bases between. The CDR3 loop reads CASSYNTPFYNSPLHF. The CDR3 DNA reads TGTGCCAGCAGCTACAACACCCCTTTCTATAATTCACCCCTCCACTTT.

This clone was counted a few times. V usage is TRBV7-3 and J usage is TRBJ1-1; D might be TRBD1 (5 bases). CDR1 is SGHTA and CDR2 is FQGTGA in the germline V gene. The CDR3 has 14 residues. V was pared by 3 bases and J by 3 bases, with 11 bases between. CDR3 coding DNA: TGTGCCAGCAGCTTCAGGGCTTCCGACACTGAAGCTTTCTTT. This gives the protein CASSFRASDTEAFF.

The V gene is TRBV15, the J gene TRBJ2-5, with D unresolved. This CDR3 has 13 amino acids. The germline V gene encodes CDR1 LNHNV and CDR2 YYDKDF (reference sequence). The V gene lost 0 bases and the J gene lost 2 bases, with 4 bases spanning the gap. CDR3 in DNA: TGTGCCACCAGCAGAGATATACAAGAGACCCAGTACTTC. Protein product: CATSRDIQETQYF.

This chain joins TRBV19 and TRBJ1-1, with D hard to call. Germline assignment: CDR1 LNHDA and CDR2 SQIVND (reference sequence). This CDR3 contains 14 residues. The V end was cut by 3 bases, the J end by 0 bases, with 8 bases between. In nucleotides, the CDR3 is TGTGCCAGTAGTATTACGGTAATGAACACTGAAGCTTTCTTT. As protein: CASSITVMNTEAFF.

This chain uses TRBV18 with TRBJ2-3; no reliable D call. The V end lost 3 bases, the J end lost 2 bases, and 6 bases lay between the germline ends. The length of the CDR3 is 13 residues. Germline V gene lookup returns CDR1 KGHSH and CDR2 LQKENI. CDR3 DNA: TGTGCCAGCTCACCGGGTTTCACAGATACGCAGTATTTT. It yields the protein CASSPGFTDTQYF. The variable domain in full, completed from reference TRBV18 and TRBJ2-3, reads NAGVMQNPRHLVRRRGQEARLRCSPMKGHSHVYWYRQLPEEGLKFMVYLQKENIIDESGMPKERFSAEFPKEGPSILRIQQVVRGDSAAYFCASSPGFTDTQYFGPGTRLTVL.

The rearrangement uses TRBV4-1 and TRBJ1-2, with 7 bases fitting TRBD1. This CDR3 has 14 amino acids. Germline V gives CDR1 MGHRA, CDR2 YSYEKL. V gave up 0 bases and J gave up 4 bases; unmatched junction bases: 2. The CDR3 region is CASSQEDRAYGYTF. CDR3 bases: TGCGCCAGCAGCCAAGAAGACAGGGCCTATGGCTACACCTTC.

V and J are TRBV28 and TRBJ1-2, with D maybe TRBD1 (5 bases). Germline CDR1 is MDHEN and CDR2 is SYDVKM. The CDR3 sequence is 11 residues long. The ends were cut back, 11 bases at V and 8 bases at J, with 15 bases in the middle. The chain's CDR3 is CASGFSWGYTF. CDR3 nucleotides: TGTGCCTCAGGGTTTTCTTGGGGCTACACCTTC.

The CDR3 region is CASSPLDRGVDEQYF. CDR3 nucleotides: TGTGCCAGCTCACCCTTGGACAGGGGGGTCGACGAGCAGTACTTC. The chain employs TRBV18 and TRBJ2-7; 10 bases line up with TRBD1. The CDR3 has 15 amino acids. Germline CDR1 is KGHSH and CDR2 is LQKENI. Losses at the gene ends were 3 bases for V and 5 bases for J; bases not matched to a gene: 7.

This chain connects TRBV7-9 to TRBJ2-5; 9 positions agree with TRBD1. V was clipped by 6 bases and J by 5 bases; unmatched bases: 10. The CDR3 totals 15 residues. Per germline, CDR1 SEHNR and CDR2 FQNEAQ (reference sequence). In DNA form, the CDR3 reads TGTGCCAGCAGTCCCGGGACAGGGATGTGGGAGACCCAGTACTTC. Its translation is CASSPGTGMWETQYF. Complete variable domain (other parts from reference TRBV7-9 and TRBJ2-5): DTGVSQNPRHKITKRGQNVTFRCDPISEHNRLYWYRQTLGQGPEFLTYFQNEAQLEKSRLLSDRFSAERPKGSFSTLEIQRTEQGDSAMYLCASSPGTGMWETQYFGPGTRLLVL.

This clone showed up just once. The chain is built from TRBV5-1 and TRBJ1-1, with D perhaps TRBD1 (6 bases). CDR1 SGHRS and CDR2 YFSETQ come from the germline V gene. The CDR3 extends over 14 amino acids. Trimming took off 2 bases at V and 1 base at J, with 9 bases between the two ends. The CDR3: CASSFLQGNTEAFF. The CDR3 region has the DNA TGCGCCAGCAGCTTCTTACAGGGGAACACTGAAGCTTTCTTT. Variable domain in full (rest from reference TRBV5-1 and TRBJ1-1): KAGVTQTPRYLIKTRGQQVTLSCSPISGHRSVSWYQQTPGQGLQFLFEYFSETQRNKGNFPGRFSGRQFSNSRSEMNVSTLELGDSALYLCASSFLQGNTEAFFGQGTRLTVV.

The rearrangement joins TRBV19 to TRBJ1-2; maybe TRBD1 (6 bases). Germline V gene sequence: CDR1 LNHDA, CDR2 SQIVND (reference sequence). The CDR3 extends over 15 amino acids. Trimming shortened V by 8 bases and J by 7 bases, and 23 bases separated the two germline ends. CDR3 DNA sequence: TGTGCCAGTTATTCAACAGGGCCCACATATCGTGGCTACACCTTC. Translated, it gives CASYSTGPTYRGYTF.

The chain links TRBV19 to TRBJ1-1; D not certain. V lost 7 bases and J 1 base, leaving 16 bases between the germline ends. From germline, CDR1 is LNHDA and CDR2 SQIVND (reference sequence). The CDR3 is 15 amino acids. DNA of the CDR3: TGTGCCAGTACCCTCGGGGTTCTGGAGAACACTGAAGCTTTCTTT. Amino acid sequence: CASTLGVLENTEAFF.